This T cell receptor (beta chain) was captured by sequencing in a study of shared clonotypes between healthy human individuals. General observations from the study: It was observed that roughly 5% of naive CD4 clonotypes were shared across a few donors.

Concerning this clone itself: The antigen is undetermined.

Positive CCR7 selection of CD45RO-negative cells yielded the naive CD8 cells, and terminally differentiated effector memory CD45RA+ cells were excluded. Germline V gene lookup returns CDR1 SGDLS and CDR2 YYNGEE. This CDR3 region has 15 residues. V gave up 0 bases and J gave up 5 bases, with 12 bases separating them. In replicate PCRs of sorted subsets, about 220 ng DNA, approximately 30,000 T cell genomes, was used. Clones were read by immunoSEQ multiplex PCR, and TCRdb kept only the in-frame ones, dropping some. The sample includes 2 million or so clones, about 95% of them seen just once. This receptor was taken from a man between 18 and 35 years old in good health. The sequenced material came from naive CD8+ T cells sorted from blood. The chain uses TRBV9 and TRBJ2-1; possible D gene TRBD2, 5 bases. CDR3 protein: CASSVEEIANNEQFF. The DNA for the CDR3 is TGTGCCAGCAGCGTAGAGGAGATAGCGAACAATGAGCAGTTCTTC.